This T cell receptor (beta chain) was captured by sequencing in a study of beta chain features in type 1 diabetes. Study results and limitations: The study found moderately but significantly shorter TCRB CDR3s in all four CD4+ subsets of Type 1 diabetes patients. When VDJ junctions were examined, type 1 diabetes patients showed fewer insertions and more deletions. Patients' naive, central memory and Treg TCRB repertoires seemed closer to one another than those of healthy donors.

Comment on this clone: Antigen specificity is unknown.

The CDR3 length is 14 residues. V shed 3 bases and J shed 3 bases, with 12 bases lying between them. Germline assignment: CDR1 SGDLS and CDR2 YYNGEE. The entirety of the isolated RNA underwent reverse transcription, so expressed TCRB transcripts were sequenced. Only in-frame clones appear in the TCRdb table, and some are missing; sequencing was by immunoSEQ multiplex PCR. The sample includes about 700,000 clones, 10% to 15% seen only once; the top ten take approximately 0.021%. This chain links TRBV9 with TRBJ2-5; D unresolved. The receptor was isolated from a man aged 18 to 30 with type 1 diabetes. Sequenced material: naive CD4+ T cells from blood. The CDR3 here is CASSGRHPEETQYF. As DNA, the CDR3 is TGTGCCAGCAGCGGTCGACACCCGGAAGAGACCCAGTACTTC.